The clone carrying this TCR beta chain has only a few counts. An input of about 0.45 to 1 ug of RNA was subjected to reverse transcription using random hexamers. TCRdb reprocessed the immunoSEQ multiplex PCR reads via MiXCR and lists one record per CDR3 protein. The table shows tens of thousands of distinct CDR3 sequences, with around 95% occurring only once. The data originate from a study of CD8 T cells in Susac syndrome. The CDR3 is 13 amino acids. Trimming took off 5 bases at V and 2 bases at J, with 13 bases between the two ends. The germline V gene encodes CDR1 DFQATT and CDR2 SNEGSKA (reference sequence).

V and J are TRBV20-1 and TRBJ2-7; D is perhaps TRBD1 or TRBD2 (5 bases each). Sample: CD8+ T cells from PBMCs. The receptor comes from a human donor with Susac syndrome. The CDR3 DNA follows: TGCAGTGCTGATGGGGACGGCCCCTACGAGCAGTACTTC. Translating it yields CSADGDGPYEQYF.